These T cell receptor beta chains were read from a single sample in a study of beta chain features in type 1 diabetes. TCRdb keeps only in-frame clones here, not all; method: immunoSEQ multiplex PCR. Of 130,000 or so clones in the sample, 17% are singletons; the top ten hold around 2.6%. Sequenced sample: central memory CD4+ T cells from blood. These receptor sequences come from a man between 18 and 29 years old with type 1 diabetes. CDR3s include the opening cysteine and the closing phenylalanine or tryptophan. A D gene is named only where the DNA matches it firmly. Clone size is stated in some rows and not others, as once, few, many or a class when expanded.

len	j_gene	v_gene	abundance	d_gene	CDR3nt	CDR3aa
16	TRBJ2-1	TRBV4-1	many	TRBD2	TGCGCCAGCGCTAGCGGGTTTTCTCTCTCCTACAATGAGCAGTTCTTC	CASASGFSLSYNEQFF
17	TRBJ2-3	TRBV7-3	-	TRBD1	TGTGCCAGCAGCCAGGGACAGGGGACCTCTAGCACAGATACGCAGTATTTT	CASSQGQGTSSTDTQYF
14	TRBJ2-4	TRBV11-2	-	-	TGTGCCAGCAGTCATTCCCGAGGCAAAAACATTCAGTACTTC	CASSHSRGKNIQYF
18	TRBJ2-3	TRBV25-1	few	TRBD2	TGTGCCAGCAGTGAGGGAAAAATAAGCGGGAGGGGCACAGATACGCAGTATTTT	CASSEGKISGRGTDTQYF
16	TRBJ2-3	TRBV19	few	TRBD1	TGTGCCAGTAGTCGGGCCGGGACAGGGTTCACAGATACGCAGTATTTT	CASSRAGTGFTDTQYF
13	TRBJ1-2	TRBV29-1	few	-	TGCAGCGCTCGCCTTGACAGGCCCAATGGCTACACCTTC	CSARLDRPNGYTF
15	TRBJ1-1	TRBV7-2	few	-	TGTGCCAGCAGCCCCAGGAGGGGCCGGAACACTGAAGCTTTCTTT	CASSPRRGRNTEAFF
13	TRBJ1-2	TRBV15	-	-	TGTGCCACCAGCAGGTTAACGGACTATGGCTACACCTTC	CATSRLTDYGYTF
15	TRBJ1-2	TRBV7-2	many	-	TGTGCCAGCAGCCCGCACCAGACCGCGAGTCAGGGCTACACCTTC	CASSPHQTASQGYTF
13	TRBJ2-1	TRBV30	few	TRBD1	TGTGCCTGGAGTAGGGGACAGTACAATGAGCAGTTCTTC	CAWSRGQYNEQFF
17	TRBJ2-7	TRBV7-2	-	TRBD2	TGTGCCAGCAGCCCTAGGGTAGCGGGAGGGACCCCCTACGAGCAGTACTTC	CASSPRVAGGTPYEQYF
14	TRBJ2-7	TRBV5-4	-	TRBD2	TGTGCCAGCAGGGCCGGGACTAGTATCAACGAGCAGTACTTC	CASRAGTSINEQYF
13	TRBJ2-2	TRBV30	-	-	TGTGCCTGGAGTGTCTGGGACACCGGGGAGCTGTTTTTT	CAWSVWDTGELFF
17	TRBJ2-5	TRBV25-1	-	-	TGTGCCAGCAGTGAACCGGACGACATTAGCCTCCAAGAGACCCAGTACTTC	CASSEPDDISLQETQYF
16	TRBJ1-2	TRBV30	few	-	TGTGCCTGGAGTCGACTTGCCTTGAGCTACGGCTATGGCTACACCTTC	CAWSRLALSYGYGYTF
12	TRBJ2-7	TRBV9	-	-	TGTGCCAGCAGCGCCGGGACCTACGAGCAGTACTTC	CASSAGTYEQYF
12	TRBJ1-1	TRBV29-1	-	-	TGCAGCGCGGGGCAGGGTAGGACTGAAGCTTTCTTT	CSAGQGRTEAFF
15	TRBJ1-5	TRBV7-2	few	-	TGTGCCAGCAGCTCAGCAGCACGGAGCAATCAGCCCCAGCATTTT	CASSSAARSNQPQHF
15	TRBJ1-2	TRBV4-3	-	-	TGCGCCAGCAGCCAATCGGCTACCGACGTCTTAGGCTACACCTTC	CASSQSATDVLGYTF
13	TRBJ2-1	TRBV28	-	-	TGTGCCACTACGACTTATTCCTACAATGAGCAGTTCTTC	CATTTYSYNEQFF
14	TRBJ2-3	TRBV6-5	-	-	TGTGCCAGCAGTTACTCGATAGGGACAGATACGCAGTATTTT	CASSYSIGTDTQYF
14	TRBJ2-1	TRBV7-9	-	-	TGTGCCAGCAGCTTAGTCTCCTCGAGCGGTGAGCAGTTCTTC	CASSLVSSSGEQFF
18	TRBJ1-4	TRBV23-1	-	-	TGCGCCAGCAGTCAATCTGGGCGGGTCAATGGATATGATGAAAAACTGTTTTTT	CASSQSGRVNGYDEKLFF
15	TRBJ2-3	TRBV18	-	-	TGTGCCAGCTCACCGAGGGCAGACCCCACAGATACGCAGTATTTT	CASSPRADPTDTQYF
14	TRBJ2-5	TRBV15	few	-	TGTGCCCCCCCGCTCAGCAGGGTACAAGAGACCCAGTACTTC	CAPPLSRVQETQYF
17	TRBJ2-3	TRBV18	medium-sized	TRBD2	TGTGCCAGCTCACCCCTGGGCGGGGGTGTTGGCACAGATACGCAGTATTTT	CASSPLGGGVGTDTQYF